These T cell receptor beta chains were read from a single sample in a study of cytomegalovirus exposure and HLA in healthy donors. Assay: immunoSEQ multiplex PCR; the TCRdb copy retains only in-frame clones and omits some. The profile shows some 65,000 clones, about 73% of them singletons. Sequencing input: PBMCs. The receptors were gathered from a woman aged 25-40 years in good health and CMV-seronegative. Each CDR3 is given with its conserved first and last residue. A D gene is named only where the DNA matches it firmly. The listing skips clone size in some rows; elsewhere it reads once, few, many or a size class.

size,V,J,D,DNA,CDR3
NA,TRBV2,TRBJ1-1,TRBD1,TGTGCCAGCGAGAGGACAGGGACGGACACTGAAGCTTTCTTT,CASERTGTDTEAFF
NA,TRBV6-1,TRBJ2-7,NA,TGTGCCAGCATCAGGCAACGCTCCTACGAGCAGTACTTC,CASIRQRSYEQYF
once,TRBV5-5,TRBJ2-7,NA,TGTGCCAGCAGCTTACAGGGAAGTAGGTCCTACGAGCAGTACTTC,CASSLQGSRSYEQYF
NA,TRBV5-1,TRBJ1-1,NA,TGCGCCAGCAGCTTGAGCCGTCAATACACTGAAGCTTTCTTT,CASSLSRQYTEAFF
NA,TRBV5-4,TRBJ2-7,TRBD1,TGTGCCAGCAGCTCCTCGGACAGGGGGCTCTACGAGCAGTACTTC,CASSSSDRGLYEQYF
NA,TRBV19,TRBJ1-1,NA,TGTGCCAGTAGTATAGAGGCAGGGAACACTGAAGCTTTCTTT,CASSIEAGNTEAFF
once,TRBV7-8,TRBJ1-5,NA,TGTGCCAGCAGCGAAGAGGGTAGCAATCAGCCCCAGCATTTT,CASSEEGSNQPQHF
NA,TRBV5-6,TRBJ2-7,TRBD1,TGTGCCAGCAGTCGGGACAGGGTGGCGTCCTACGAGCAGTACTTC,CASSRDRVASYEQYF
NA,TRBV25-1,TRBJ2-5,NA,TGTGCCAGCAGTGCCTACAGGGAAGCGGAGACCCAGTACTTC,CASSAYREAETQYF
NA,TRBV5-1,TRBJ2-7,NA,TGCGCCAGCAGAGACACAAACTCCTACGAGCAGTACTTC,CASRDTNSYEQYF
NA,TRBV27,TRBJ2-5,TRBD1,TGTGCCAGTTCCGACAGGGGAGGCCAAGAGACCCAGTACTTC,CASSDRGGQETQYF
medium-sized,TRBV30,TRBJ2-7,NA,TGTGCCTTCCGAGGGGGGGGCTCCTACGAGCAGTACTTC,CAFRGGGSYEQYF
NA,TRBV7-9,TRBJ2-7,NA,TGTGCCAGCAGCTTAGGGGCGAACGAGCAGTACTTC,CASSLGANEQYF
NA,TRBV7-8,TRBJ2-7,NA,TGTGCCAGCAGCTACAACTACGAGCAGTACTTC,CASSYNYEQYF
NA,TRBV19,TRBJ2-7,NA,TGTGCCAGTAGTATAGCTTCCTCCTCCTACGAGCAGTACTTC,CASSIASSSYEQYF
NA,TRBV18,TRBJ1-1,NA,TGTGCCAGCTCACCCTCTACAGGGAGTATTGAAGCTTTCTTT,CASSPSTGSIEAFF
once,TRBV11-1,TRBJ1-2,NA,TGTGCCAGCAGCTTATCAGCGGGGGATGGCTACACCTTC,CASSLSAGDGYTF
NA,TRBV10-1,TRBJ2-5,TRBD2,TGCGCCAGCAGTGAAGGGGGACTAGCGGGCCAAGAGACCCAGTACTTC,CASSEGGLAGQETQYF
NA,TRBV5-6,TRBJ1-2,NA,TGTGCCAGCAGCCTCGGGGGGGCTAGCGGCTATGGCTACACCTTC,CASSLGGASGYGYTF
medium-sized,TRBV11-2,TRBJ1-1,TRBD1,TGTGCCAGCAGCTACCTGGGACAGGTAAACACTGAAGCTTTCTTT,CASSYLGQVNTEAFF
once,TRBV11-2,TRBJ2-3,TRBD2,TGTGCCAGCAGCTTTAGCGGGGACCTCACAGATACGCAGTATTTT,CASSFSGDLTDTQYF
NA,TRBV7-7,TRBJ2-3,TRBD1,TGTGCCAGCAGCTCGGGACAGGGGTTGAGAGATACGCAGTATTTT,CASSSGQGLRDTQYF
NA,TRBV7-9,TRBJ1-5,NA,TGTGCCAGCAGCTTAGGGGACCGGGGGGGATATAGCAATCAGCCCCAGCATTTT,CASSLGDRGGYSNQPQHF
NA,TRBV30,TRBJ2-5,NA,TGTGCCTGGGCGAGTGCAGGGGAGACCCAGTACTTC,CAWASAGETQYF
NA,TRBV21-1,TRBJ2-5,NA,TGTGCCAGCAGCACCCAGGGGGAGACCCAGTACTTC,CASSTQGETQYF
NA,TRBV9,TRBJ2-3,TRBD2,TGTGCCAGCAGCTCCGAAGCGGGGGGCGCTCGAGATACGCAGTATTTT,CASSSEAGGARDTQYF
few,TRBV29-1,TRBJ2-7,NA,TGCAGCGTTGGCAGGAACTCCTACGAGCAGTACTTC,CSVGRNSYEQYF
NA,TRBV28,TRBJ2-3,NA,TGTGCCAGCAGTCCTATAGCGGTCTACACAGATACGCAGTATTTT,CASSPIAVYTDTQYF
NA,TRBV15,TRBJ2-3,TRBD1,TGTGCCACCAGCGCCAGGGGGCTAGATACGCAGTATTTT,CATSARGLDTQYF
once,TRBV30,TRBJ2-3,TRBD2,TGTGCCTGGAGCCGCTCGTCGGGGGGGCCCTCTACAGATACGCAGTATTTT,CAWSRSSGGPSTDTQYF
NA,TRBV6-6,TRBJ1-2,NA,TGTGCCAGCAACCAACAGGGAGATGGCTACACCTTC,CASNQQGDGYTF
once,TRBV19,TRBJ1-1,NA,TGTGCCAGTAGTTTGGGGCAGGCGGTGAACACTGAAGCTTTCTTT,CASSLGQAVNTEAFF
NA,TRBV6-5,TRBJ2-7,TRBD1,TGTGCCAGCAGTTACCGCGGGACAGGGAGGAGCGAGCAGTACTTC,CASSYRGTGRSEQYF
NA,TRBV6-5,TRBJ1-1,NA,TGTGCCAGCAGTTACTCGAGGATCGGAAACACTGAAGCTTTCTTT,CASSYSRIGNTEAFF
NA,TRBV4-2,TRBJ2-1,TRBD2,TGTGCCAGCAGTTACATAGCGGGGGGGCCGTACAATGAGCAGTTCTTC,CASSYIAGGPYNEQFF
NA,TRBV30,TRBJ2-7,NA,TGTGCCTGGAGTATACCCATCCTCAGGGGAGGGACCTACGAGCAGTACTTC,CAWSIPILRGGTYEQYF
few,TRBV27,TRBJ2-7,TRBD1,TGTGCCAGCAGTTTATCGCAAGGGACAGGGGGGATGGACGAGCAGTACTTC,CASSLSQGTGGMDEQYF
NA,TRBV6-5,TRBJ2-1,TRBD2,TGTGCCAGCAGTTACGGGATAGCGGGGAATGAGCAGTTCTTC,CASSYGIAGNEQFF
NA,TRBV15,TRBJ2-2,NA,TGTGCCACCAGCAGAGATAACGGCGGGGCCGGGGAGCTGTTTTTT,CATSRDNGGAGELFF
NA,TRBV29-1,TRBJ1-1,NA,TGCAGCGTTGAAACTGGGAGGGGTTGGACTGAAGCTTTCTTT,CSVETGRGWTEAFF
NA,TRBV6-1,TRBJ2-5,TRBD1,TGTGCCAGCAGTGCGCAGGGGGCCCAGTACTTC,CASSAQGAQYF
NA,TRBV7-3,TRBJ2-7,TRBD1,TGTGCCAGCAGCCAAGTGGCAGGGGGCGCCTACGAGCAGTACTTC,CASSQVAGGAYEQYF
NA,TRBV9,TRBJ2-7,NA,TGTGCCAGCAGCGGAGACACTTCGAGCTCCTACGAGCAGTACTTC,CASSGDTSSSYEQYF
NA,TRBV28,TRBJ1-4,TRBD1,TGTGCCAGCAGTCCGACAGGGGGCGCAAATGAAAAACTGTTTTTT,CASSPTGGANEKLFF
NA,TRBV30,TRBJ2-7,NA,TGTGCCTGGAGTGTAGGGGGGGCCTCGTACGAGCAGTACTTC,CAWSVGGASYEQYF
NA,TRBV5-1,TRBJ2-5,TRBD2,TGCGCCAGCCTCTACTCGGGGGGGGCTAAAGAGACCCAGTACTTC,CASLYSGGAKETQYF
once,TRBV5-1,TRBJ1-3,NA,TGCGCCAGCAGCGTTACACAGGTCAGCTCTGGAAACACCATATATTTT,CASSVTQVSSGNTIYF
few,TRBV4-1,TRBJ2-7,NA,TGCGCCAGCAGCCAACTGCGAGGAGTCTACGAGCAGTACTTC,CASSQLRGVYEQYF
few,TRBV10-3,TRBJ1-5,TRBD1,TGTGCCACGGCCGGGACAGGGGGCGGTCAGCCCCAGCATTTT,CATAGTGGGQPQHF
NA,TRBV5-1,TRBJ1-4,TRBD1,TGCGCCAGCAGCCTAGACAGGGGTGTTAATGAAAAACTGTTTTTT,CASSLDRGVNEKLFF
NA,TRBV5-6,TRBJ2-5,TRBD2,TGTGCCAGCAGCTTGCCAGCGGGGGGGCAGGAGACCCAGTACTTC,CASSLPAGGQETQYF
NA,TRBV30,TRBJ1-6,TRBD1,TGTGCCTGGACCGGGACAGCCAATTCACCCCTCCACTTT,CAWTGTANSPLHF
NA,TRBV6-5,TRBJ1-1,NA,TGTGCCAGCAGTTACGGCTCAAATCGCGGCACTGAAGCTTTCTTT,CASSYGSNRGTEAFF
NA,TRBV5-1,TRBJ2-7,TRBD2,TGCGCCAGCAGCAATGGAGGCGGGGGGGCCTACGAGCAGTACTTC,CASSNGGGGAYEQYF
few,TRBV5-6,TRBJ1-6,TRBD1,TGTGCCAGCAGCCCACCGACAGGGACCAAGTGGAATTCACCCCTCCACTTT,CASSPPTGTKWNSPLHF
NA,TRBV4-1,TRBJ1-5,NA,TGCGCCAGCAGCCAGCAGGGTAATCAGCCCCAGCATTTT,CASSQQGNQPQHF
NA,TRBV6-5,TRBJ1-5,TRBD1,TGTGCCAGTCGAATGACAGGGAGCCAGCCCCAGCATTTT,CASRMTGSQPQHF
few,TRBV27,TRBJ2-1,NA,TGTGCCAGCAGTTTATCGAGGACTAATGAGCAGTTCTTC,CASSLSRTNEQFF
NA,TRBV6-1,TRBJ2-5,NA,TGTGCCAGCAGTGCGGTCCAAGAGACCCAGTACTTC,CASSAVQETQYF